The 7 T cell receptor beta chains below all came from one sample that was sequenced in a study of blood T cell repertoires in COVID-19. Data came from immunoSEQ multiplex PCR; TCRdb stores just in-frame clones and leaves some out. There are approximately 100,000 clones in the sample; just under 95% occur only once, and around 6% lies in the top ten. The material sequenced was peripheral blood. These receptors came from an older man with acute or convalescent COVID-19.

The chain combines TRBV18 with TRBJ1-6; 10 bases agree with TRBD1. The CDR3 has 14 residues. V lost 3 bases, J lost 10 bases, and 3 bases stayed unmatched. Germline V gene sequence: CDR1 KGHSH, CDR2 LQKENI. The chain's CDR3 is CASSPGQGTSPLHF. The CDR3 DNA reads TGTGCCAGCTCACCGGGACAGGGGACGTCACCCCTCCACTTT.

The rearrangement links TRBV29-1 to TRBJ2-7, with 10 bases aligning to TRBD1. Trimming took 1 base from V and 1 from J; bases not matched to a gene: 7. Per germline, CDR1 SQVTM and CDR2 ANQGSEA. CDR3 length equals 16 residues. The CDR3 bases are TGCAGCGTTGAAGGGGGGACAGGGGCCCCTTCCTACGAGCAGTACTTC. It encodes CSVEGGTGAPSYEQYF.

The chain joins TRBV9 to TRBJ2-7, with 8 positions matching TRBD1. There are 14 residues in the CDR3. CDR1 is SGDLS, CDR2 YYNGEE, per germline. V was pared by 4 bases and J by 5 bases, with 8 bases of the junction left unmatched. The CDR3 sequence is CASSPRTGFDEQYF. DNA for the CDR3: TGTGCCAGCAGCCCCCGGACAGGGTTTGACGAGCAGTACTTC.

The CDR3 loop is CASSLITGESGANVLTF. CDR3 nucleotides: TGCGCCAGCAGCTTGATCACAGGGGAATCGGGGGCCAACGTCCTGACTTTC. The chain recombines TRBV5-1 with TRBJ2-6; TRBD1 agrees at 7 bases. This CDR3 region has 17 residues. Germline V gives CDR1 SGHRS, CDR2 YFSETQ. V was pared by 1 base and J by 4 bases, with 8 bases of the junction left unmatched.

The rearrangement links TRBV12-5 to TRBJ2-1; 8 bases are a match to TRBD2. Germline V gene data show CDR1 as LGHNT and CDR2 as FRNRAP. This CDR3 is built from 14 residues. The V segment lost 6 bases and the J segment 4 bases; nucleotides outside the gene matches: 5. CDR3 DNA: TGTGCTAGTGGCACTACGGGGGGGTACAATGAGCAGTTCTTC. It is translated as CASGTTGGYNEQFF. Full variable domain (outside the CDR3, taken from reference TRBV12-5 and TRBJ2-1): DARVTQTPRHKVTEMGQEVTMRCQPILGHNTVFWYRQTMMQGLELLAYFRNRAPLDDSGMPKDRFSAEMPDATLATLKIQPSEPRDSAVYFCASGTTGGYNEQFFGPGTRLTVL.

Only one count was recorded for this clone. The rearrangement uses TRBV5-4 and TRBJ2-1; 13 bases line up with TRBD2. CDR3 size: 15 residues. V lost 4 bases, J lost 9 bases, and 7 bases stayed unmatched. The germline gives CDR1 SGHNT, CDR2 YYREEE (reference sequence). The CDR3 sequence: CASSGRTSGRREQFF. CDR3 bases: TGTGCCAGCAGCGGCCGGACTAGCGGGAGACGTGAGCAGTTCTTC.

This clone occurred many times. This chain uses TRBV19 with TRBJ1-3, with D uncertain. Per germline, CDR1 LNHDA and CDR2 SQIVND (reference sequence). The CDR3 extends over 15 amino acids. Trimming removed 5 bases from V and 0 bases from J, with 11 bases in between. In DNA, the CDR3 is TGTGCCAGTAGTCCGGTTTGGAGCTCTGGAAACACCATATATTTT. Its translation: CASSPVWSSGNTIYF.